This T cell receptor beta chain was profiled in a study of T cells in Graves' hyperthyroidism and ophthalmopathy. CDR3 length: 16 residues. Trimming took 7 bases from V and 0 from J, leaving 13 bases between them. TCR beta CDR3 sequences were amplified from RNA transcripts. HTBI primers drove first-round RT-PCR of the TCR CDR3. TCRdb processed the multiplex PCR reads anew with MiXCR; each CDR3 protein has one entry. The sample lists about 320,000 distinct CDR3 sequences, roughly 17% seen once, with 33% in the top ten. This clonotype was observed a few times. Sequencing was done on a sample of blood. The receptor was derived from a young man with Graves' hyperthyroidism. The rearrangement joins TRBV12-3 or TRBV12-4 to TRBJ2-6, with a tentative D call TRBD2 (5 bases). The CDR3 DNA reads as TGTGCCAGCACCTGGGGTGGGAGCTCTGGGGCCAACGTCCTGACTTTC. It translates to CASTWGGSSGANVLTF.